The text below deals with one T cell receptor (beta chain). The data were obtained in a study of CD8+CD57+ T cells in acquired aplastic anemia. Study overall: An average of approximately 3.2 ug of DNA was obtained from sorted CD4+ and CD8+ cells.

Trimming removed 3 bases from V and 10 bases from J, with 21 bases in between. Germline values: CDR1 KGHDR, CDR2 SFDVKD. This CDR3 region has 16 residues. TCR beta VDJ and CDR3 profiles were obtained from a genomic DNA template. One entry per CDR3 protein results from TCRdb running MiXCR on the reads. The data hold about 220,000 distinct CDR3 sequences, with 34% observed a single time. Specimen: sorted CD4+, CD8+, or CD8+CD57+ T cells (not recorded which) from PBMCs. The receptor was isolated from a human donor in good health, serving as a control. This chain links TRBV24-1 with TRBJ2-1; maybe TRBD1 (6 bases). CDR3 nucleotide sequence: TGTGCCACCAGTGATGGGAAACAGGGTCCACCCTACGAGCAGTTCTTC. It encodes CATSDGKQGPPYEQFF.